This T cell receptor (beta chain) was captured by sequencing in a study of Ad26.COV2.S vaccination and SARS-CoV-2 variants. TCRdb's copy holds only in-frame clones and misses some; the assay was immunoSEQ multiplex PCR. The data contain 350,000 to 400,000 clones, around 85% of them seen just once; the ten biggest clones take up approximately 3.7%. Per the germline V gene, CDR1 is SNHLY and CDR2 is FYNNEI. Between the trimmed V and J ends, which lost 7 bases and 0 bases, there was a span of 4 bases. The length of the CDR3 is 11 residues. The treatment is: 15 to 20 received Ad26.COV2.S at low or high dose, single or two shots; about 5 received placebo; per-sample allocation not given. At day 63 after the first vaccine or placebo injection, samples were drawn. The administered vaccine (an Ad26 vector) expressed Wuhan-strain SARS-CoV-2 spike.

The chain combines TRBV2 with TRBJ2-7; D gene ambiguous. Sequenced here: peripheral blood, sampled in a trial of Ad26.COV2.S vaccine versus placebo. The sequence derives from a person aged 18-65 years who received the Ad26.COV2.S COVID-19 vaccine or a placebo. The CDR3 is CASKFSYEQYF. The CDR3 DNA is TGTGCCAGCAAGTTCTCCTACGAGCAGTACTTC.